The 2 T cell receptor beta chains given below trace back to one sample, sequenced in a study of cytomegalovirus exposure and HLA in healthy donors (dated 2017 in TCRdb). Library preparation employed the immunoSEQ multiplex PCR assay. For the multiplex PCR, a mixture combining 60 forward primers for TCR Vbeta segments and 13 reverse primers for TCR Jbeta segments was used. The clones in this table, taken by TCRdb from immuneACCESS, are in-frame only. Not every clone is retained; where verified, under half of the shortfall comes from an unresolved V gene, and the cause of the rest is unknown. The sample's own table lists 150,000 to 200,000 clones. The ten top clones hold roughly 0.7% of the sample. Input material: PBMCs. The receptors derive from a boy aged 5-17 years in good health and CMV-seronegative.

The chain couples TRBV28 to TRBJ1-6; D is undetermined. The CDR3 length is 14 residues. Trimming took 1 base from V and 9 from J, leaving 10 bases between them. The germline CDR1 and CDR2 sequences are MDHEN and SYDVKM. For the CDR3, the DNA is TGTGCCAGCAGTTTATTAGTACGTGGTTCACCCCTCCACTTT. As protein: CASSLLVRGSPLHF.

The gene calls are TRBV14 and TRBJ1-1; D gene uncertain. V lost 1 base and J lost 3, with 15 bases in between. Germline V gene lookup returns CDR1 SGHDN and CDR2 FVKESK. The CDR3 extends over 16 amino acids. The CDR3 is CASSQAPGYPDTEAFF. The DNA of the CDR3 is TGTGCCAGCAGCCAAGCGCCGGGTTACCCGGACACTGAAGCTTTCTTT.